This TCR beta chain was identified during a study of CD8 T cells in Susac syndrome. The RNA, roughly 0.5 to 1 ug, was put through reverse transcription using random hexamers. TCRdb used MiXCR to reprocess the immunoSEQ multiplex PCR reads, holding one entry per CDR3 protein. This table has more than 200,000 distinct CDR3 sequences, about 94% appearing once. In blood CD8+ and CD4+ T cells, TCR beta underwent sequencing. Between the trimmed V and J ends, which lost 3 bases and 1 base, there was a span of 11 bases. CDR3 length equals 14 residues. CDR1 is SGDLS and CDR2 is YYNGEE in the germline V gene. The gene calls are TRBV9 and TRBJ2-7, with D perhaps matching TRBD2 (6 bases). Sequences were obtained from CD4+ T cells from PBMCs. The clonotype was recovered from a human donor with Susac syndrome. CDR3 protein: CASSDRRASYEQYF. The CDR3 nucleotides read TGTGCCAGCAGCGACAGGAGGGCGTCCTACGAGCAGTACTTC.